The entry below gives a single T cell receptor beta chain sequence along with its context. These data come from a study of CD8 T cells in Susac syndrome. Sequencing of TCR beta, carried out with a high-throughput approach, was applied to CD8+ and CD4+ T cells from the blood. Controls were drawn from healthy donors and were matched for age and sex. It was negative isolation that provided the CD8+ and CD4+ T cells, whereas TEMRA cells were enriched by FACS. This CDR3 is built from 18 residues. With V trimmed by 5 bases and J by 4 bases, 17 bases remained unmatched. The germline V gene encodes CDR1 MNHEY and CDR2 SMNVEV (reference sequence). An input of about 0.5 to 1 ug of RNA was subjected to reverse transcription using random hexamers. A multiplex approach, immunoSEQ multiplex PCR, amplified TCR beta CDR3 across 54 Vbeta and 13 Jbeta. TCRdb re-derived calls from the immunoSEQ multiplex PCR reads in MiXCR, one entry per CDR3 protein. The sample includes 150,000 to 200,000 distinct CDR3 sequences, 90% to 95% of them seen just once.

This sequence originates from a human donor in good health. Sequencing used CD4+ T cells from PBMCs. This chain links TRBV27 with TRBJ2-7; 10 bases are shared with TRBD1. This chain's CDR3 is CASSKRPHGTGERYEQYF. The CDR3 DNA follows: TGTGCCAGCAGTAAACGACCGCACGGGACAGGGGAACGGTACGAGCAGTACTTC.